Below are 11 T cell receptor beta chains sequenced from a single sample in a study of control samples from healthy donors and cancer patients. The table came from immunoSEQ multiplex PCR; TCRdb's copy has only in-frame clones and leaves some out. In the table there are around 170,000 clones, just over 85% of which are singletons. Input material: blood. The receptors were gathered from a young woman in good health.

The rearrangement links TRBV19 to TRBJ2-6, with D tentatively TRBD2 (6 bases). The germline gives CDR1 LNHDA, CDR2 SQIVND (reference sequence). The V gene lost 10 bases and the J gene lost 2 bases, with 12 bases spanning the gap. This CDR3 spans 14 amino acids. CDR3 sequence (DNA): TGTGCCATTTCCCCGGGGGCTGGGGCCAACGTCCTGACTTTC. This sequence encodes CAISPGAGANVLTF.

The V gene is TRBV27, the J gene TRBJ2-5; D not certain. The germline gives CDR1 MNHEY, CDR2 SMNVEV (reference sequence). Trimming pared 6 bases from V and 1 base from J, leaving 15 bases between. CDR3 size: 15 residues. The CDR3, as DNA: TGTGCCAGCAGCCCCGAAGACGGATCCCAAGAGACCCAGTACTTC. It specifies CASSPEDGSQETQYF.

The chain's CDR3 is CASSVAPGSTGELFF. The CDR3 DNA reads TGTGCCAGCAGCGTAGCTCCCGGATCCACCGGGGAGCTGTTTTTT. This chain connects TRBV9 to TRBJ2-2, with no clear D. This CDR3 has 15 amino acids. CDR1 and CDR2 (germline): SGDLS, YYNGEE. Trimming cost V 0 bases and J 4 bases, with 10 bases left between them.

The J gene is TRBJ2-1, the V gene TRBV7-9; weak D call: TRBD1 (5 bases). The germline V gene encodes CDR1 SEHNR and CDR2 FQNEAQ (reference sequence). This CDR3 contains 14 residues. Deletions cut 2 bases from V and 5 bases from J, with 10 bases between. The CDR3 DNA sequence: TGTGCCAGCAGCTTAAAAGGGGATAACAATGAGCAGTTCTTC. This sequence encodes CASSLKGDNNEQFF.

This clone has more than one count but fewer than ten. The chain is built from TRBV7-9 and TRBJ2-1; D is possibly TRBD1 (6 bases). V lost 4 bases to trimming and J lost 3 bases, with 13 bases between them. The CDR3 is made up of 15 amino acids. Germline assignment: CDR1 SEHNR and CDR2 FQNEAQ (reference sequence). CDR3 residues: CASSSTGDSYNEQFF. The CDR3 nucleotides are TGTGCCAGCAGCTCGACAGGTGACAGCTACAATGAGCAGTTCTTC. Using reference TRBV7-9 and TRBJ2-1 for the parts outside the CDR3, the full variable domain is DTGVSQNPRHKITKRGQNVTFRCDPISEHNRLYWYRQTLGQGPEFLTYFQNEAQLEKSRLLSDRFSAERPKGSFSTLEIQRTEQGDSAMYLCASSSTGDSYNEQFFGPGTRLTVL.

The chain employs TRBV18 and TRBJ2-1, with a weak D call TRBD2 (6 bases). V lost 1 base and J lost 0, with 10 bases in between. Per germline, CDR1 KGHSH and CDR2 LQKENI. The CDR3 loop spans 16 amino acids. Here the CDR3 DNA reads TGTGCCAGCTCACCACAGGCGGGGAGCTCCTACAATGAGCAGTTCTTC. Amino acids: CASSPQAGSSYNEQFF.

The V and J genes are TRBV11-2 and TRBJ1-5; TRBD1 is a possible D gene (5 bases). The length of the CDR3 is 13 residues. Germline V CDR1 and CDR2: SGHAT, FQNNGV. Trimming pared 0 bases from V and 7 bases from J, leaving 7 bases between. The CDR3 loop reads CASSLDRGQPQHF. CDR3 nucleotide sequence: TGTGCCAGCAGCTTAGATCGGGGGCAGCCCCAGCATTTT.

As regards this clone: The identical CDR3 is also encoded by other nucleotide sequences in the sample. The chain joins TRBV20-1 to TRBJ2-7; D not resolved. Germline CDR1 is DFQATT and CDR2 is SNEGSKA (reference sequence). V dropped 1 base and J dropped 2 bases, with 3 bases sitting between them. The CDR3 contains 11 residues. The CDR3 is CSARGPYEQYF. In nucleotides, the CDR3 is TGCAGTGCTAGAGGCCCCTACGAGCAGTACTTC.

J is TRBJ1-5 and V is TRBV5-5, with 7 bases lining up with TRBD1. The CDR3 is 13 amino acids. J was trimmed by 5 bases and V by 4 bases; bases with no gene match: 3. The V gene's germline CDR1 is SGHKS and CDR2 YYEKEE (reference sequence). CDR3 protein: CASSVQGHQPQHF. The CDR3, as DNA: TGTGCCAGCAGCGTACAGGGGCATCAGCCCCAGCATTTT. Full variable domain (missing parts from reference TRBV5-5 and TRBJ1-5): DAGVTQSPTHLIKTRGQQVTLRCSPISGHKSVSWYQQVLGQGPQFIFQYYEKEERGRGNFPDRFSARQFPNYSSELNVNALLLGDSALYLCASSVQGHQPQHFGDGTRLSIL.

In this sample, this clone turned up a few times. A read error may account for a junction end that differs from germline. The rearrangement links TRBV15 to TRBJ2-1; the match to TRBD2 covers 9 bases. CDR3 length equals 13 residues. Looked up from germline, CDR1 is LNHNV and CDR2 is YYDKDF (reference sequence). CDR3 protein: CATGPTSGTREVF. In DNA form, the CDR3 reads TGTGCCACCGGGCCGACTAGCGGAACGCGGGAAGTCTTC.

V usage is TRBV27 and J usage is TRBJ2-5, with 10 bases matching TRBD1. V trimming: 4 bases; J trimming: 5 bases; junction bases outside the gene matches: 7. CDR3 length: 15 residues. From germline, CDR1 is MNHEY and CDR2 SMNVEV (reference sequence). DNA of the CDR3: TGTGCCAGCAGTTCGACAGGGGGCTTTCGGGAGACCCAGTACTTC. Its translation is CASSSTGGFRETQYF.